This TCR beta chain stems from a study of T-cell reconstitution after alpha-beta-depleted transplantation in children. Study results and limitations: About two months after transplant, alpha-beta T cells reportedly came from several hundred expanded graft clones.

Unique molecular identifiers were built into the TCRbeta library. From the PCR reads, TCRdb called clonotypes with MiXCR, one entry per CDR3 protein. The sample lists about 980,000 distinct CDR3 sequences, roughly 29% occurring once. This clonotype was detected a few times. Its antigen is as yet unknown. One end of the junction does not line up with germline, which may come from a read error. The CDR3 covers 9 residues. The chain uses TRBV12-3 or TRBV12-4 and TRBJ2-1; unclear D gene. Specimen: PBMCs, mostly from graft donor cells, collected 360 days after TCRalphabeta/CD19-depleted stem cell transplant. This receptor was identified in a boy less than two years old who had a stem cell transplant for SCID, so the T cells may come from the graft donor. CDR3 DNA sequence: TGTGCCAGCAGTCCCCCTCCGAACTTC. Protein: CASSPPPNF.